This T cell receptor beta chain comes out of a study of blood T cell repertoires in COVID-19. CDR1 SGHRS and CDR2 YFSETQ come from the germline V gene. This CDR3 contains 15 residues. The trim removed 2 bases at V and 3 bases at J, leaving 7 bases unmatched. TCRdb keeps only in-frame clones here, not all; method: immunoSEQ multiplex PCR. The sample comprises 49,000 or so clones, 80% to 90% of which are singletons, and more than 25% rests with the top ten. This chain uses TRBV5-1 with TRBJ2-5, with 7 positions matching TRBD1. Source material: peripheral blood. This TCR derives from a woman of 80 years or more with COVID-19, enrolled during active disease. The CDR3: CASSFNTGAKETQYF. The CDR3 region has the DNA TGCGCCAGCAGCTTTAATACAGGGGCAAAAGAGACCCAGTACTTC.